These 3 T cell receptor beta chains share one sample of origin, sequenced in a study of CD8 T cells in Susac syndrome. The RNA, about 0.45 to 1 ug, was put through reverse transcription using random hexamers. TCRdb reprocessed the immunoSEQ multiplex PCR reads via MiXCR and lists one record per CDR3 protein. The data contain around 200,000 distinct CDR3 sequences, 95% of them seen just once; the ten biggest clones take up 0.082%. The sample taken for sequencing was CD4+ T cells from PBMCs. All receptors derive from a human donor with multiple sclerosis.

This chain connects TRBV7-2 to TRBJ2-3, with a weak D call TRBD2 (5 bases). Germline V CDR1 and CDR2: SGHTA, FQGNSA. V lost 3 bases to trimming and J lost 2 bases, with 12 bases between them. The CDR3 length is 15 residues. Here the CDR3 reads CASSFSLAPTDTQYF. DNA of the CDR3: TGTGCCAGCAGCTTTTCCCTAGCACCCACAGATACGCAGTATTTT.

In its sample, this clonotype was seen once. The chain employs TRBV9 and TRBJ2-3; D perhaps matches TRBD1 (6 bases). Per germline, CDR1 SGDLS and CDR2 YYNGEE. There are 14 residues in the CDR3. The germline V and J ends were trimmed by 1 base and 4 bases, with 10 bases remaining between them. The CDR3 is CASSVRGGPDTQYF. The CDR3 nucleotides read TGTGCCAGCAGCGTACGTGGGGGCCCAGATACGCAGTATTTT. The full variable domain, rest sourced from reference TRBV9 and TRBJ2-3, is DSGVTQTPKHLITATGQRVTLRCSPRSGDLSVYWYQQSLDQGLQFLIQYYNGEERAKGNILERFSAQQFPDLHSELNLSSLELGDSALYFCASSVRGGPDTQYFGPGTRLTVL.

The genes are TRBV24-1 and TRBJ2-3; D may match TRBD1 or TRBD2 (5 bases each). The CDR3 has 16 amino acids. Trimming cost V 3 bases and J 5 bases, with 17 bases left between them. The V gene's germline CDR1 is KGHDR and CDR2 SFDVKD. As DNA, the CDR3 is TGTGCCACCAGTGATCCGGATATGGGGGTGGGAGATACGCAGTATTTT. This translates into CATSDPDMGVGDTQYF.